This T cell receptor beta chain was obtained from a study of technical replicates of blood from a few donors. TCRdb's table, derived via immunoSEQ multiplex PCR, lists solely in-frame clones and lacks some. Of about 69,000 clones in the sample, 75% to 90% are singletons; the top ten hold 3.5% to 5%. Germline V gene data show CDR1 as SGHTA and CDR2 as FQGNSA. CDR3 size: 16 residues. The germline V and J ends were trimmed by 5 bases and 0 bases, with 16 bases remaining between them. The sequenced sample consisted of PBMCs. The chain carries TRBV7-2 and TRBJ1-2, with D uncertain. This receptor was identified in a human donor in good health. Some clones in this sample may be carry-over from other donors' samples. CDR3: CASSAEGRVSNYGYTF. CDR3 bases: TGTGCCAGCAGCGCCGAAGGGAGGGTATCTAACTATGGCTACACCTTC.